The source of this TCR beta chain is a study of beta chain features in type 1 diabetes. Study at large: Analysis included 107,917,701 sorted cells drawn from all samples. Study-level points and caveats: Healthy donors had naive, central memory and Treg TCRB repertoires that appeared less similar than those seen among patients.

Central memory, naive, regulatory and stem cell-like memory CD4+ cells were sorted by CD45RO/CCR7/CD25/CD127/CD95/CD27. This clone was recorded a few times. What it binds is unknown. Expressed TCRB transcripts were sequenced after all isolated RNA was converted to cDNA. The table came from immunoSEQ multiplex PCR; TCRdb's copy has only in-frame clones and leaves some out. Of hundreds of thousands of clones listed, over 9.5% are singletons. The sequence was collected from a man younger than 35 in good health. Input material: naive CD4+ T cells from blood.

Here the CDR3 reads CASSLKARHGANVLTF. The CDR3 region has the DNA TGTGCCAGCAGTTTAAAGGCCAGGCATGGGGCCAACGTCCTGACTTTC. The gene calls are TRBV27 and TRBJ2-6, with D hard to call. V was trimmed by 2 bases and J by 3 bases, leaving 11 bases between them. CDR3 length equals 16 residues. Germline values: CDR1 MNHEY, CDR2 SMNVEV (reference sequence).